This T cell receptor (beta chain) emerged from a study of T cells after yellow fever vaccination. The CDR3 is made up of 15 amino acids. With 6 bases removed from V and 0 bases from J, the gap between germline ends came to 12 bases. Per the germline V gene, CDR1 is DFQATT and CDR2 is SNEGSKA (reference sequence). Study-wide points: The booster saw the reappearance of most primary-vaccination clones (approximately 97% CD4, about 85% CD8). Though weaker, the secondary response peaked faster, on day 5 versus 15. Although most clonotypes did not, a small share appeared in both CD4 and CD8 compartments.

This clonotype turned up a few times. Antigen: not known. TCR cDNA, made by 5'RACE template switching, carried an added universal primer site and UMIs. TCRdb processed the 5' RACE reads anew with MiXCR; each CDR3 protein has one entry. Among some 400,000 distinct CDR3 sequences listed, under 20% were seen once. The rearrangement joins TRBV20-1 to TRBJ2-6; D perhaps matches TRBD1 (7 bases). The input for sequencing was PBMCs, taken before the yellow fever booster vaccination. The sequence came from a man aged 18 to 29 who received the YFV17D yellow fever vaccine. The CDR3 region has the DNA TGCAGTGCAACCAGGGGGGACTCTGGGGCCAACGTCCTGACTTTC. It specifies CSATRGDSGANVLTF.